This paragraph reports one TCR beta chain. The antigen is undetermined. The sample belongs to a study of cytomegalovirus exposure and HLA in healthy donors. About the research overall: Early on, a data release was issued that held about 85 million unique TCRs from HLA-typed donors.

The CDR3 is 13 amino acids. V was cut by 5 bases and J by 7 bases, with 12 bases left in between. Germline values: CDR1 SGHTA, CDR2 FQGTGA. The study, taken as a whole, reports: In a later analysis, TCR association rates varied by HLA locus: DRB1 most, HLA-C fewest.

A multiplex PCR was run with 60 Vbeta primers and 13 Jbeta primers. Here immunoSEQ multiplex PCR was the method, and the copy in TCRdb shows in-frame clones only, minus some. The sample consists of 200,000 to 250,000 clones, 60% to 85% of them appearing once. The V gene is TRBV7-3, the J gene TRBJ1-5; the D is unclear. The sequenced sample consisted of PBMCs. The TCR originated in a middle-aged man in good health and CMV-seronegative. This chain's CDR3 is CASSREGGQPQHF. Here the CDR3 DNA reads TGTGCCAGCAGCCGGGAGGGCGGGCAGCCCCAGCATTTT.